These 20 T cell receptor beta chains were sequenced from one sample in a study of human thymus T cells. Assay: immunoSEQ multiplex PCR; the TCRdb copy retains only in-frame clones and omits some. The sample includes about 50,000 clones, roughly 94% seen only once; the top ten take over 0.15%. Sequenced sample: blood. The source is a girl under three years old with a congenital heart defect but otherwise immunologically healthy.

The rearrangement uses TRBV5-1 and TRBJ2-5; D might be TRBD1 (6 bases). With 5 bases removed from V and 3 bases from J, the gap between germline ends came to 14 bases. Germline V gene lookup returns CDR1 SGHRS and CDR2 YFSETQ. CDR3 length: 14 residues. Here the CDR3 DNA reads TGCGCCAGCAGTCTTGGCGGACAGAAAGAGACCCAGTACTTC. Protein: CASSLGGQKETQYF.

The V call is TRBV29-1, the J call TRBJ1-2, with 7 bases aligning to TRBD1. The CDR3 is made up of 13 amino acids. The germline gives CDR1 SQVTM, CDR2 ANQGSEA. V shed 4 bases and J 7 bases; nucleotides not matched to a gene: 9. The CDR3 DNA sequence: TGCAGCGTTGTCTCTGTGACAGGGTCTGGCTACACCTTC. Translated, it gives CSVVSVTGSGYTF.

This sequence joins TRBV29-1 and TRBJ2-3; weak D call: TRBD2 (5 bases). The V and J ends lost 8 bases and 0 bases respectively, with 12 bases between them. CDR3 length: 13 amino acids. The germline V gene encodes CDR1 SQVTM and CDR2 ANQGSEA. In DNA, the CDR3 is TGCAGCACAAAGCCGGGGAGCACAGATACGCAGTATTTT. Protein: CSTKPGSTDTQYF.

Written as DNA, the CDR3 is TGTGCCAGCAGTACAGAGGGGCTTAGCACAGATACGCAGTATTTT. As protein: CASSTEGLSTDTQYF. This chain links TRBV2 with TRBJ2-3; D tentatively fits TRBD1 or TRBD2 (5 bases each). The CDR3 totals 15 residues. The V gene's germline CDR1 is SNHLY and CDR2 FYNNEI. With 5 bases removed from V and 0 bases from J, the gap between germline ends came to 12 bases.

This chain uses TRBV10-3 with TRBJ2-6, with 7 nucleotides matching TRBD1. Germline lookup yields CDR1 ENHRY and CDR2 SYGVKD. With 10 bases clipped from V and 3 bases from J, the junction kept 6 bases outside the gene matches. The CDR3 is 14 amino acids. In nucleotides, the CDR3 is TGTGCCACAATCGGACAGGTTGGGGCCAACGTCCTGACTTTC. Protein sequence: CATIGQVGANVLTF.

This chain joins TRBV12-5 and TRBJ2-1; 11 positions match TRBD2. The V segment lost 3 bases and the J segment 6 bases; nucleotides outside the gene matches: 4. The CDR3 extends over 15 amino acids. Germline V gene sequence: CDR1 LGHNT, CDR2 FRNRAP. Written as DNA, the CDR3 is TGTGCTAGTGGTTTTTGGACTAGCGGGTTCAATGAGCAGTTCTTC. Translated: CASGFWTSGFNEQFF.

The CDR3 spells CASSFRGLQGPEQYF. DNA for the CDR3: TGTGCCAGCAGTTTCCGCGGACTACAGGGTCCAGAGCAGTACTTC. The chain joins TRBV28 to TRBJ2-7, with D perhaps matching TRBD1 or TRBD2 (6 bases each). CDR1 is MDHEN, CDR2 SYDVKM, per germline. The V end was cut by 3 bases, the J end by 7 bases, with 19 bases between. CDR3 size: 15 residues.

The genes are TRBV6-5 and TRBJ2-7; 9 bases fit TRBD2. The length of the CDR3 is 12 residues. V was pared by 4 bases and J by 9 bases, with 4 bases of the junction left unmatched. Germline CDR1 reads MNHEY; CDR2 reads SVGAGI. CDR3 DNA sequence: TGTGCCAGCAGTTCACTAGCGGGTGCGCAGTACTTC. Translating gives CASSSLAGAQYF.

This CDR3 reads CASSLRASGGHQETQYF. CDR3 DNA: TGTGCCAGCAGCTTGCGGGCCAGCGGGGGCCACCAAGAGACCCAGTACTTC. The chain joins TRBV5-6 to TRBJ2-5; 8 positions agree with TRBD2. CDR3 size: 17 residues. Germline lookup yields CDR1 SGHDT and CDR2 YYEEEE. Trimming cost V 1 base and J 0 bases; bases outside gene matches: 8.

Written as DNA, the CDR3 is TGTGCCATCAGTGAGGGGACAGGATACAATGAGCAGTTCTTC. Its translation is CAISEGTGYNEQFF. The rearrangement uses TRBV10-3 and TRBJ2-1; 8 bases are a match to TRBD1. Germline CDR1 ENHRY, CDR2 SYGVKD. The CDR3 loop spans 14 amino acids. Unmatched junction bases numbered 1, after V lost 2 bases and J lost 4 bases.

This clone was observed once. The V gene is TRBV28, the J gene TRBJ2-2, with D possibly being TRBD2 (5 bases). This CDR3 is built from 15 residues. V gave up 7 bases and J gave up 4 bases, with 16 bases separating them. Germline loops: CDR1 MDHEN, CDR2 SYDVKM. CDR3 protein: CASIKLTGGTGELFF. In DNA, the CDR3 is TGTGCCAGCATTAAATTGACCGGAGGCACCGGGGAGCTGTTTTTT.

The rearrangement uses TRBV27 and TRBJ1-5; possibly TRBD1 for D (6 bases). Looked up from germline, CDR1 is MNHEY and CDR2 is SMNVEV (reference sequence). The CDR3 is made up of 12 amino acids. Between the trimmed V and J ends, which lost 6 bases and 6 bases, there was a span of 9 bases. CDR3 in amino acids: CASRRGSQPQHF. As DNA, the CDR3 is TGTGCCAGCAGAAGGGGGAGTCAGCCCCAGCATTTT.

The chain carries TRBV9 and TRBJ2-7; TRBD2 might be the D (6 bases). The V gene's germline CDR1 is SGDLS and CDR2 YYNGEE. The CDR3 is 14 residues long. Trimming took off 4 bases at V and 6 bases at J, with 17 bases between the two ends. CDR3 in DNA: TGTGCCAGCAGCCAGCCGGGAGCAGGAAGCGAGCAGTACTTC. Its protein is CASSQPGAGSEQYF.

The chain combines TRBV7-2 with TRBJ2-3, with D hard to call. The CDR3 spans 13 residues. Trimming took off 1 base at V and 11 bases at J, with 13 bases between the two ends. The germline CDR1 and CDR2 sequences are SGHTA and FQGNSA. CDR3 in amino acids: CASSLGTSWEQYF. DNA for the CDR3: TGTGCCAGCAGCTTAGGGACCTCCTGGGAGCAGTATTTT.

The rearrangement uses TRBV4-1 and TRBJ2-5; possibly TRBD1 for D (7 bases). Deletions cut 1 base from V and 1 base from J, with 13 bases between. The length of the CDR3 is 16 residues. Looked up from germline, CDR1 is MGHRA and CDR2 is YSYEKL. The CDR3 bases are TGCGCCAGCAGCCAAGGTCACAGGGGAGGCCAAGAGACCCAGTACTTC. This translates into CASSQGHRGGQETQYF.

V and J are TRBV2 and TRBJ1-1; no clear D. Trimming removed 0 bases at V and 10 bases at J, with 12 bases between. From germline, CDR1 is SNHLY and CDR2 FYNNEI. The CDR3 has 13 residues. The CDR3 nucleotides are TGTGCCAGCAGTGAAGCCTTAACACTCGGAGCTTTCTTT. Translated, it gives CASSEALTLGAFF.

The chain uses TRBV4-1 and TRBJ2-1, with D uncertain. Trimming stripped 1 base from V and 4 bases from J, with 14 bases between. This CDR3 is 16 amino acids long. Germline V CDR1 and CDR2: MGHRA, YSYEKL. Here the CDR3 DNA reads TGCGCCAGCAGCCAAGCGCCGGACCTCCCTTACAATGAGCAGTTCTTC. Amino acids: CASSQAPDLPYNEQFF.

V and J are TRBV28 and TRBJ1-4; D possibly corresponds to TRBD1 (5 bases). The CDR3 extends over 15 amino acids. Per germline, CDR1 MDHEN and CDR2 SYDVKM. V gave up 6 bases and J gave up 0 bases, with 11 bases separating them. The CDR3 loop reads CASSPGTTTNEKLFF. The DNA for the CDR3 is TGTGCCAGCAGCCCCGGGACCACAACTAATGAAAAACTGTTTTTT. The entire variable domain, with the rest obtained from reference TRBV28 and TRBJ1-4, is as follows: DVKVTQSSRYLVKRTGEKVFLECVQDMDHENMFWYRQDPGLGLRLIYFSYDVKMKEKGDIPEGYSVSREKKERFSLILESASTNQTSMYLCASSPGTTTNEKLFFGSGTQLSVL.

This clone was counted between two and nine times. The J gene is TRBJ2-3, the V gene TRBV2; D ambiguous. Trimming removed 4 bases at V and 4 bases at J, with 9 bases between. Germline CDR1 reads SNHLY; CDR2 reads FYNNEI. CDR3 length: 13 residues. CDR3 sequence: CASSGDLADTQYF. The CDR3 DNA follows: TGTGCCAGCAGTGGAGACCTTGCAGATACGCAGTATTTT.

The CDR3 nucleotides read TGTGCCAGCAGCTCAGGGGGCCGATTTGAATATGGCTACACCTTC. This codes for CASSSGGRFEYGYTF. The chain recombines TRBV5-4 with TRBJ1-2; 8 nucleotides align to TRBD1. Germline CDR1 reads SGHNT; CDR2 reads YYREEE (reference sequence). With 3 bases clipped from V and 5 bases from J, the junction kept 9 bases outside the gene matches. This CDR3 is 15 amino acids long.